A selection of T cell receptor beta chains follows, all from one sample in a study of shared clonotypes between healthy human individuals. Generated by immunoSEQ multiplex PCR, the TCRdb table keeps only in-frame clones and is missing some. Among hundreds of thousands of clones listed, roughly 72% were seen once. Sequenced sample: PBMCs. These receptor sequences come from a woman aged 40 to 50 in good health. Some clones in this sample may be carry-over from other donors' samples. CDR3s include the opening cysteine and the closing phenylalanine or tryptophan.

v_call: TRBV6-5; j_call: TRBJ2-1; cdr3_aa: CASSQGIEQFF
v_call: TRBV5-1; j_call: TRBJ1-2; cdr3_aa: CASSHGTGGYTF
v_call: TRBV28; j_call: TRBJ2-7; cdr3_aa: CASSPRLYEQYF
v_call: TRBV5-4; j_call: TRBJ2-7; cdr3_aa: CASSSGTIYEQYF
v_call: TRBV23-1; j_call: TRBJ2-7; cdr3_aa: CASSPWGPGEQYF
v_call: TRBV7-3; j_call: TRBJ2-7; cdr3_aa: CASKRGSDSYEQYF
v_call: TRBV4-1; j_call: TRBJ2-7; cdr3_aa: CASSQERGIIAGGRYEQYF
v_call: TRBV6-1; j_call: TRBJ2-5; cdr3_aa: CASSEGAGRVETQYF
v_call: TRBV4-2; j_call: TRBJ2-5; cdr3_aa: CASSQGDRGAQETQYF
v_call: TRBV2; j_call: .; cdr3_aa: CASSEYSQETQYF
v_call: TRBV4-1; j_call: TRBJ2-2; cdr3_aa: CASRRGVLTGELFF
v_call: TRBV6-5; j_call: TRBJ2-3; cdr3_aa: CASRGRSTDTQYF
v_call: TRBV11-3; j_call: TRBJ1-5; cdr3_aa: CASSTPNLGTAIKLDQPQHF
v_call: TRBV7-9; j_call: TRBJ1-4; cdr3_aa: CASSLAQGAHNEKLFF
v_call: TRBV19; j_call: TRBJ2-7; cdr3_aa: CASSADRTSSYEQYF
v_call: TRBV5-1; j_call: TRBJ2-1; cdr3_aa: CASSLGTSGYNEQFF
v_call: TRBV9; j_call: TRBJ2-7; cdr3_aa: CASSPGPGGYEQYF
v_call: TRBV5-1; j_call: TRBJ1-1; cdr3_aa: CASSLLKNTEAFF
v_call: TRBV30; j_call: TRBJ1-5; cdr3_aa: CAWSTLYRDTQHF
v_call: TRBV11-2; j_call: TRBJ2-1; cdr3_aa: CASSWSGRTAVEQFF
v_call: TRBV5-6; j_call: TRBJ1-5; cdr3_aa: CASSSRDSNQPQHF
v_call: TRBV5-4; j_call: TRBJ2-7; cdr3_aa: CASSLGMDRVTYEQYF
v_call: TRBV29-1; j_call: TRBJ1-4; cdr3_aa: CSVADSATNEKLFF
v_call: TRBV19; j_call: TRBJ1-1; cdr3_aa: CASSATTVNTEAFF
v_call: TRBV5-1; j_call: TRBJ2-3; cdr3_aa: CASSLVGGISTDTQYF
v_call: TRBV21-1; j_call: TRBJ1-5; cdr3_aa: CASSKVIGGQGDNQPQHF
v_call: TRBV11-2; j_call: TRBJ2-3; cdr3_aa: CASSLDYGPGGTDTQYF
v_call: TRBV28; j_call: TRBJ1-1; cdr3_aa: CASSPGTAMNTEAFF
v_call: TRBV7-2; j_call: TRBJ1-2; cdr3_aa: CASSLAQPQGARANYGYTF
v_call: TRBV5-4; j_call: TRBJ2-1; cdr3_aa: CASSTGVAYNEQFF
v_call: TRBV5-1; j_call: TRBJ2-7; cdr3_aa: CASSFSGRPYEQYF